These 5 T cell receptor beta chains share one sample of origin, sequenced in a study of cytomegalovirus exposure and HLA in healthy donors. A multiplex PCR was run with 60 Vbeta primers and 13 Jbeta primers. Assay: immunoSEQ multiplex PCR; the TCRdb copy retains only in-frame clones and omits some. The table lists about 88,000 clones, 70% to 85% of them singletons. The sample taken for sequencing was PBMCs. Source of these receptors: a man aged 25 to 40 in good health and CMV-seronegative.

This chain's CDR3 is CASSSPGPGAANTIYF. The CDR3 DNA sequence: TGTGCCAGCAGTTCTCCCGGGCCTGGAGCGGCCAACACCATATATTTT. This chain joins TRBV28 and TRBJ1-3; D ambiguous. Deletions cut 4 bases from V and 7 bases from J, with 20 bases between. The CDR3 is made up of 16 amino acids. Germline V CDR1 and CDR2: MDHEN, SYDVKM.

This chain joins TRBV6-5 and TRBJ1-6; 11 bases line up with TRBD1. J was trimmed by 9 bases and V by 7 bases; bases with no gene match: 5. The CDR3 length is 14 residues. The germline CDR1 and CDR2 sequences are MNHEY and SVGAGI. In DNA, the CDR3 is TGTGCCAGCACCCCGGGACAGGGGGTTTCACCCCTCCACTTT. Its translation is CASTPGQGVSPLHF.

The V and J genes are TRBV7-8 and TRBJ2-3; 10 positions agree with TRBD2. The CDR3 consists of 17 residues. The germline V gene encodes CDR1 SGHVS and CDR2 FQNEAQ. V lost 6 bases, J lost 1 base, and 10 bases stayed unmatched. The CDR3 sequence is CASRTVSAGGRTDTQYF. The CDR3 nucleotides read TGTGCCAGCAGGACAGTCTCAGCGGGGGGGCGCACAGATACGCAGTATTTT.

The chain couples TRBV18 to TRBJ2-7, with a weak D call TRBD2 (5 bases). The length of the CDR3 is 15 residues. Germline CDR1 and CDR2: KGHSH and LQKENI. Trimming shortened V by 3 bases and J by 5 bases, and 17 bases separated the two germline ends. In nucleotides, the CDR3 is TGTGCCAGCTCACCTCAAACCCTGGGAGCCAACGAGCAGTACTTC. Protein product: CASSPQTLGANEQYF.

This chain uses TRBV7-9 with TRBJ2-7; D remains ambiguous. CDR1 SEHNR and CDR2 FQNEAQ come from the germline V gene (reference sequence). V lost 3 bases and J 2 bases, leaving 11 bases between the germline ends. The CDR3 extends over 14 amino acids. This CDR3 is CASSFYEETYEQYF. DNA of the CDR3: TGTGCCAGCAGCTTCTATGAGGAGACCTACGAGCAGTACTTC.